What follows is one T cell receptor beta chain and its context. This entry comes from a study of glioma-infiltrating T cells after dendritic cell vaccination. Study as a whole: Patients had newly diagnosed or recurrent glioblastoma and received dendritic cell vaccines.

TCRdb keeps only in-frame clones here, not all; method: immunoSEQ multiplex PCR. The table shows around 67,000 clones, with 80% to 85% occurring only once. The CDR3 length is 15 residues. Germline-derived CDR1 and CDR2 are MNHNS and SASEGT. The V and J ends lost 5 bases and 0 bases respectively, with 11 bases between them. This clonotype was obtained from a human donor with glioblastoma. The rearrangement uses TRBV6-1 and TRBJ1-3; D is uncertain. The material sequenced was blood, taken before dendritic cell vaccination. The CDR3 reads CASSRDSFSGNTIYF. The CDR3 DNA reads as TGTGCCAGCAGTAGAGACTCATTCTCTGGAAACACCATATATTTT.